The rows below give T cell receptor beta chains drawn from one sample of a study of OX40 agonist ivuxolimab in advanced cancers. The assay was immunoSEQ multiplex PCR, and TCRdb's table has in-frame clones only and misses some. Of 65,000 to 75,000 clones listed, more than 75% were seen once; the top ten hold approximately 2%. The sequencing here drew on CD4+ or CD8+ T cells sorted from blood, taken in a trial of the OX40 agonist ivuxolimab. These receptors were obtained from an adult with an advanced solid tumor such as melanoma, head and neck, liver or kidney cancer. Each CDR3 is given with its conserved first and last residue. A D gene is named only where the DNA matches it firmly. Rows may omit the clone size; those that give it use once, few, many or a size class.

>TRBV5-1|TRBJ2-7|.|TRBD1
CASSLSGTGGNEQYF
TGCGCCAGCAGCTTATCCGGGACAGGGGGGAACGAGCAGTACTTC
>TRBV6-5|TRBJ1-2|.|.
CASSPDRDYGYTF
TGTGCCAGCAGTCCGGACAGAGACTATGGCTACACCTTC
>TRBV5-4|TRBJ2-3|.|TRBD2
CASSRGLAGAGTDTQYF
TGTGCCAGCAGTAGGGGACTAGCGGGGGCGGGCACAGATACGCAGTATTTT
>TRBV9|TRBJ1-4|.|.
CASSVDDSLPTNEKLFF
TGTGCCAGCAGCGTAGATGACAGCTTACCAACTAATGAAAAACTGTTTTTT
>TRBV9|TRBJ1-2|.|TRBD1
CASNRDSNYGYTF
TGTGCCAGCAACCGGGACAGCAACTATGGCTACACCTTC
>TRBV7-2|TRBJ2-3|.|.
CASSPYVSGTDTQYF
TGTGCCAGCAGCCCATACGTTAGCGGCACAGATACGCAGTATTTT
>TRBV28|TRBJ2-7|.|TRBD1
CASSSRGDRGSDEQYF
TGTGCCAGCAGTTCCCGGGGCGACAGGGGGTCGGACGAGCAGTACTTC
>TRBV21-1|TRBJ1-4|.|.
CASSKHRDRREEKLFF
TGTGCCAGCAGCAAACATCGGGACCGACGCGAGGAAAAACTGTTTTTT
>TRBV15|TRBJ1-4|.|.
CATSTSTGEKLFF
TGTGCCACCAGCACTAGTACTGGTGAAAAACTGTTTTTT
>TRBV29-1|TRBJ2-3|.|.
CSAGSAVGVGTDTQYF
TGCAGCGCCGGCTCGGCCGTGGGGGTGGGGACAGATACGCAGTATTTT
>TRBV11-2|TRBJ2-1|.|.
CASSLGSYEQFF
TGTGCCAGCAGCTTAGGGTCTTACGAGCAGTTCTTC
>TRBV15|TRBJ1-4|.|.
CATGQGGASNEKLFF
TGTGCCACCGGCCAGGGCGGGGCCAGTAATGAAAAACTGTTTTTT
>TRBV30|TRBJ1-2|once|.
CAWSFREGSYGYTF
TGTGCCTGGTCGTTCAGGGAGGGGTCCTATGGCTACACCTTC
>TRBV19|TRBJ2-7|.|.
CASSTGPGSYEQYF
TGTGCCAGTAGTACAGGGCCTGGCTCCTACGAGCAGTACTTC
>TRBV7-9|TRBJ1-5|few|.
CASSLGSLGEVNQPQHF
TGTGCCAGCAGCTTAGGCAGTCTGGGGGAAGTTAATCAGCCCCAGCATTTT
>TRBV4-3|TRBJ1-2|.|.
CASSQDWRGGNYGYTF
TGCGCCAGCAGCCAAGATTGGAGGGGTGGGAACTATGGCTACACCTTC
>TRBV5-1|TRBJ2-5|.|.
CASSFPQGPGETQYF
TGCGCCAGCAGCTTCCCACAGGGCCCAGGGGAGACCCAGTACTTC
>TRBV5-1|TRBJ1-1|.|.
CASSLDGRTNTEAFF
TGCGCCAGCAGCTTGGATGGGAGGACGAACACTGAAGCTTTCTTT
>TRBV5-1|TRBJ2-5|.|.
CASSTSQETQYF
TGCGCCAGCAGCACCTCCCAAGAGACCCAGTACTTC
>TRBV28|TRBJ2-3|.|.
CASIPGAESTDTQYF
TGTGCCAGCATCCCAGGGGCCGAAAGCACAGATACGCAGTATTTT
>TRBV7-3|TRBJ1-1|.|TRBD1
CASSSGGTGEIEAFF
TGTGCCAGCAGCTCCGGAGGGACAGGGGAAATTGAAGCTTTCTTT
>TRBV28|TRBJ2-1|.|.
CASSLNRDVQFF
TGTGCCAGCAGCTTAAACCGGGACGTGCAGTTCTTC
>TRBV7-2|TRBJ2-1|.|.
CASSLLQEGNEQFF
TGTGCCAGCAGCTTATTACAAGAGGGCAATGAGCAGTTCTTC
>TRBV10-3|TRBJ2-7|.|.
CAISGRDEQYF
TGTGCCATCAGTGGCAGGGACGAGCAGTACTTC
>TRBV11-2|TRBJ2-3|.|.
CASSPERVTSTDTQYF
TGTGCCAGCAGCCCCGAGCGGGTTACTAGCACAGATACGCAGTATTTT
>TRBV4-1|TRBJ2-1|.|.
CASSQDRRDEQFF
TGCGCCAGCAGCCAAGATAGACGGGATGAGCAGTTCTTC
>TRBV7-2|TRBJ2-5|.|TRBD2
CASSPGTIQGETQYF
TGTGCCAGCAGCCCGGGGACTATTCAGGGCGAGACCCAGTACTTC
>TRBV7-7|TRBJ2-5|.|TRBD2
CASSLGGRAEETQYF
TGTGCTAGCAGCTTAGGCGGGAGGGCCGAAGAGACCCAGTACTTC
>TRBV10-3|TRBJ1-1|.|.
CAISGQMNTEAFF
TGTGCCATCAGTGGCCAGATGAACACTGAAGCTTTCTTT
>TRBV4-1|TRBJ2-3|.|TRBD2
CASSQPSGLAGKDTQYF
TGCGCCAGCAGCCAGCCCTCGGGACTAGCGGGAAAAGATACGCAGTATTTT
>TRBV30|TRBJ1-5|.|TRBD1
CAWSRAAGEGGQVGYSNQPQHF
TGTGCCTGGAGTAGGGCCGCTGGTGAAGGGGGCCAGGTCGGTTATAGCAATCAGCCCCAGCATTTT
>TRBV5-1|TRBJ2-7|few|TRBD1
CASAGTGGHEQYF
TGCGCCAGCGCCGGGACAGGGGGCCACGAGCAGTACTTC
>TRBV5-7|TRBJ2-6|once|.
CASSLGRPGANVLTF
TGTGCCAGCAGCTTGGGGCGGCCCGGGGCCAACGTCCTGACTTTC
>TRBV5-4|TRBJ2-1|once|TRBD1
CASSSRGILNEQFF
TGTGCCAGCAGCTCCAGGGGGATACTCAATGAGCAGTTCTTC
>TRBV27|TRBJ1-4|.|.
CASSFWGNEKLFF
TGTGCCAGCAGTTTTTGGGGAAATGAAAAACTGTTTTTT
>TRBV25-1|TRBJ1-3|.|.
CASSVRVSGNTIYF
TGTGCCAGTTCGGTCAGGGTCTCCGGAAACACCATATATTTT
>TRBV7-2|TRBJ1-4|once|TRBD1
CASSLARRGPNEKLFF
TGTGCCAGCAGCTTAGCGCGAAGGGGGCCTAATGAAAAACTGTTTTTT
>TRBV5-4|TRBJ2-3|.|.
CASSFSLGGTDTQYF
TGTGCCAGCAGCTTTTCGTTAGGAGGCACAGATACGCAGTATTTT
>TRBV6-5|TRBJ2-3|.|.
CASSYRGTDTQYF
TGTGCCAGCAGTTACCGGGGCACAGATACGCAGTATTTT
>TRBV5-4|TRBJ2-7|.|.
CASSTDFLEQYF
TGTGCCAGCAGCACAGACTTTTTGGAGCAGTACTTC
>TRBV19|TRBJ2-1|.|.
CASSTGHVNEQFF
TGTGCCAGTAGTACCGGACACGTCAATGAGCAGTTCTTC
>TRBV28|TRBJ2-1|.|.
CASSRTRDYRNEQFF
TGTGCCAGCAGCCGAACTAGAGATTATAGGAATGAGCAGTTCTTC
>TRBV28|TRBJ1-1|.|.
CASSPPFRGADTEAFF
TGTGCCAGCAGCCCCCCCTTTCGGGGGGCCGACACTGAAGCTTTCTTT
>TRBV28|TRBJ1-6|few|.
CASSQTTRNSPLHF
TGTGCCAGCAGTCAGACGACAAGGAATTCACCCCTCCACTTT
>TRBV19|TRBJ1-1|.|.
CASSQDTLNTEAFF
TGTGCCAGTAGTCAAGACACTCTGAACACTGAAGCTTTCTTT